The entry that follows covers one T cell receptor beta chain sequence. Its antigen is unknown. Profiling relied on immunoSEQ multiplex PCR, and the TCRdb table lists in-frame clones only, not all of them. The repertoire consists of about 400 clones, with 65% to 70% occurring once and the leading ten covering roughly 31%. The sample belongs to a study of siplizumab effects on memory and regulatory T cells. Study-wide points: Siplizumab significantly reduced alloreactive sequences traceable to unstimulated CD4+ memory cells.

Responder and stimulator cells in the mixed lymphocyte reaction were cultured together for more than five days at 37°C. The CDR3 extends over 14 amino acids. Trimming removed 5 bases at V and 5 bases at J, with 14 bases between. Germline values: CDR1 SGHAT, CDR2 FQNNGV. The chain carries TRBV11-2 and TRBJ2-3; D uncertain. What was sequenced was CFSE-low (dividing) CD8+ T cells sorted from an allogeneic mixed lymphocyte reaction. The clonotype was recovered from a human donor in good health; the cells came from an allogeneic mixed lymphocyte reaction. CDR3 amino acids: CASSALRTRDTQYF. The CDR3 nucleotides read TGTGCCAGCAGCGCCTTACGGACCAGAGATACGCAGTATTTT.